Listed here is a single TCR beta chain. CDR3 length equals 16 residues. The V and J ends lost 2 bases and 7 bases, in that order; junction bases with no gene match: 10. Germline V gene data show CDR1 as SGHRS and CDR2 as YFSETQ. The sample comes from a study of control samples from healthy donors and cancer patients. Repertoires were generated with immunoSEQ multiplex PCR, while TCRdb's copy carries only in-frame clones and drops some. The repertoire holds approximately 100,000 clones, with 85% to 90% as singletons. This clonotype originated in a man aged 55 to 69 with lung cancer. Sequencing was done on a sample of PBMCs. The V call is TRBV5-1, the J call TRBJ2-1, with TRBD2 matching 9 bases. CDR3 protein: CASSFPRTSDVNEQFF. The CDR3, as DNA: TGCGCCAGCAGCTTCCCCCGGACTAGCGACGTGAATGAGCAGTTCTTC.